Each of the 30 T cell receptor beta chains below was sequenced from the same sample in a study of shared clonotypes between healthy human individuals. Using immunoSEQ multiplex PCR, the repertoire was profiled, and TCRdb retains in-frame clones only, with some absent. The profile shows some 2,500,000 clones, approximately 93% of them singletons. Sequencing used naive CD4+ T cells from PBMCs. The subset: CD45RA+ positively selected. All receptors come from a man between 18 and 35 years old in good health. Some clones in this sample may be carry-over from other donors' samples.

In regard to this clone: One end of the junction is discordant with germline, which a read error may explain. The chain couples TRBV7-9 to TRBJ2-7; D call uncertain. The CDR3 totals 11 residues. The germline V gene encodes CDR1 SEHNR and CDR2 FQNEAQ (reference sequence). The CDR3 is CASSPDGVGDF. CDR3 DNA sequence: TGTGCCAGCAGCCCGGACGGAGTAGGAGACTTC.

As regards this clone: This specimen includes other DNA sequences encoding the same CDR3. The rearrangement links TRBV10-1 to TRBJ2-1; TRBD1 matches 7 bases. Germline lookup yields CDR1 WNHNN and CDR2 SYGVQD (reference sequence). V was clipped by 5 bases and J by 4 bases; unmatched bases: 2. The CDR3 has 13 amino acids. In DNA, the CDR3 is TGCGCCAGCAGTCCGGGACAGTACAATGAGCAGTTCTTC. Translating gives CASSPGQYNEQFF.

On this clone itself: The same CDR3 is also encoded by other DNA sequences in this sample. The chain is built from TRBV11-2 and TRBJ1-1; the D is unclear. The CDR3 extends over 12 amino acids. V lost 2 bases and J lost 5, with 6 bases in between. Germline V gene lookup returns CDR1 SGHAT and CDR2 FQNNGV. The CDR3 sequence: CASSLKGTEAFF. The CDR3 DNA follows: TGTGCCAGCAGCTTAAAGGGTACTGAAGCTTTCTTT.

The chain links TRBV7-9 to TRBJ1-3; D ambiguous. Trimming took off 9 bases at V and 0 bases at J, with 15 bases between the two ends. CDR3 length: 15 amino acids. Germline assignment: CDR1 SEHNR and CDR2 FQNEAQ (reference sequence). Written as DNA, the CDR3 is TGTGCCAGTCAAAAGGAGTCCTACTCTGGAAACACCATATATTTT. Its translation is CASQKESYSGNTIYF.

This chain connects TRBV7-2 to TRBJ2-1; 14 bases match TRBD2. This CDR3 comprises 17 residues. Germline CDR1 is SGHTA and CDR2 is FQGNSA. With 2 bases clipped from V and 9 bases from J, the junction kept 9 bases outside the gene matches. CDR3 protein: CASSLFALGLAGAEQFF. Written as DNA, the CDR3 is TGTGCCAGCAGCTTATTTGCGCTGGGACTAGCGGGAGCTGAGCAGTTCTTC.

The chain combines TRBV5-1 with TRBJ2-2, with TRBD2 identical over 11 bases. This CDR3 is 16 amino acids long. V dropped 5 bases and J dropped 0; count of bases not matched to a gene: 3. Germline V gives CDR1 SGHRS, CDR2 YFSETQ. This chain's CDR3 is CASRLLAGANTGELFF. The CDR3 DNA follows: TGCGCCAGCAGATTACTAGCGGGAGCGAACACCGGGGAGCTGTTTTTT.

The gene calls are TRBV4-3 and TRBJ1-2; D uncertain. CDR1 is LGHNA and CDR2 is YSLEER in the germline V gene. The CDR3 has 14 residues. V shed 2 bases and J shed 2 bases, with 9 bases lying between them. The CDR3 loop reads CASSQMATNYGYTF. The DNA of the CDR3 is TGCGCCAGCAGCCAAATGGCGACCAACTATGGCTACACCTTC.

The chain uses TRBV2 and TRBJ2-1, with D possibly TRBD1 on 6 matching bases. Trimming pared 10 bases from V and 5 bases from J, leaving 18 bases between. The germline V gene has CDR1 SNHLY and CDR2 FYNNEI. The CDR3 is 14 amino acids. CDR3 region: CATKTGYRNNEQFF. As DNA, the CDR3 is TGTGCCACCAAAACAGGGTACAGAAACAATGAGCAGTTCTTC.

A single count supports this clone. The CDR3 region has the DNA TGCGCCAGCAGCCGCCGCACAGATACGCAGTATTTT. Translation: CASSRRTDTQYF. This rearrangement joins TRBV5-1 to TRBJ2-3; D is uncertain. CDR1 is SGHRS, CDR2 YFSETQ, per germline. This CDR3 comprises 12 residues. The V gene lost 4 bases and the J gene lost 1 base, with 4 bases spanning the gap.

The chain joins TRBV12-5 to TRBJ2-1; 9 bases match TRBD2. J was trimmed by 2 bases and V by 0 bases; bases with no gene match: 5. The CDR3 length is 17 residues. CDR1 is LGHNT and CDR2 is FRNRAP in the germline V gene. DNA of the CDR3: TGTGCTAGTGGTTTGGTAATAGCGGGGGTACCCTACAATGAGCAGTTCTTC. Translation: CASGLVIAGVPYNEQFF.

This clone appeared a single time. The chain links TRBV28 to TRBJ2-2; 8 nucleotides line up with TRBD1. CDR3 size: 14 residues. V lost 2 bases and J lost 8; bases outside the gene matches: 4. Germline V gene lookup returns CDR1 MDHEN and CDR2 SYDVKM. The CDR3 here is CASSLGDRRGELFF. CDR3 DNA: TGTGCCAGCAGTTTAGGGGACAGGCGGGGGGAGCTGTTTTTT.

The rearrangement joins TRBV7-2 to TRBJ1-5; 7 nucleotides agree with TRBD1. The CDR3 loop spans 15 amino acids. The J segment lost 11 bases and the V segment lost 5 bases, leaving 15 bases of the junction unmatched. CDR1 SGHTA and CDR2 FQGNSA come from the germline V gene. The CDR3 loop is CASSASTYLRGTQHF. The CDR3 DNA reads TGTGCCAGCAGCGCCAGCACTTACCTCAGGGGGACCCAGCATTTT.

This chain links TRBV6-6 with TRBJ1-1; no clear D. From germline, CDR1 is MNHNY and CDR2 SVGAGI (reference sequence). V lost 6 bases and J lost 0, with 5 bases in between. The CDR3 has 12 residues. CDR3 nucleotide sequence: TGTGCCAGCAGGATGATGAACACTGAAGCTTTCTTT. It translates to CASRMMNTEAFF.

Remarks on this clone: The sample holds other DNA sequences that translate to the same CDR3. The genes are TRBV28 and TRBJ1-2; unclear D gene. The CDR3 spans 14 residues. CDR1 is MDHEN and CDR2 is SYDVKM in the germline V gene. V was trimmed by 4 bases and J by 2 bases, leaving 11 bases between them. The CDR3 protein is CASSSLTANYGYTF. CDR3 bases: TGTGCCAGCAGTTCCCTCACAGCGAACTATGGCTACACCTTC.

This clone was seen once. The rearrangement joins TRBV6-1 to TRBJ2-1; 13 positions match TRBD2. The germline V gene has CDR1 MNHNS and CDR2 SASEGT. J was trimmed by 5 bases and V by 10 bases; bases with no gene match: 5. The CDR3 is made up of 14 amino acids. The DNA for the CDR3 is TGTGCCACACGGACTAGCGGGAGTCACAATGAGCAGTTCTTC. Translation gives CATRTSGSHNEQFF.

This CDR3 reads CAIRGAGGRSTEAFF. DNA for the CDR3: TGTGCCATCAGGGGTGCCGGGGGGCGAAGCACTGAAGCTTTCTTT. The rearrangement uses TRBV10-3 and TRBJ1-1; D is perhaps TRBD1 (6 bases). V was pared by 6 bases and J by 4 bases, with 18 bases between. The CDR3 spans 15 residues. Looked up from germline, CDR1 is ENHRY and CDR2 is SYGVKD.

The chain couples TRBV30 to TRBJ2-5; D may be TRBD1 or TRBD2 (5 bases each). V was shortened by 3 bases and J by 5 bases, with 16 bases between the two germline ends. The CDR3 totals 14 residues. Germline lookup yields CDR1 GTSNPN and CDR2 SVGIG (reference sequence). CDR3 DNA: TGTGCCTGGAGCGGGGACCGTCGGGACGAGACCCAGTACTTC. It yields the protein CAWSGDRRDETQYF.

The chain employs TRBV10-3 and TRBJ2-3; 10 bases align to TRBD2. The CDR3 is 15 residues long. Trimming took 6 bases from V and 2 from J; bases not matched to a gene: 5. Germline lookup yields CDR1 ENHRY and CDR2 SYGVKD. CDR3 residues: CAIRRGTSDTDTQYF. The CDR3 DNA reads TGTGCCATCAGGAGAGGGACTAGCGACACAGATACGCAGTATTTT.

The rearrangement uses TRBV2 and TRBJ1-1, with D possibly matching TRBD1 (5 bases). V dropped 1 base and J dropped 7 bases, with 16 bases sitting between them. This CDR3 comprises 15 residues. Germline assignment: CDR1 SNHLY and CDR2 FYNNEI. The CDR3 is CASSEGVKGLDEAFF. The CDR3 coding sequence is TGTGCCAGCAGTGAAGGGGTTAAGGGGCTCGATGAAGCTTTCTTT.

The chain joins TRBV9 to TRBJ1-1; the match to TRBD1 covers 11 bases. Germline CDR1 is SGDLS and CDR2 is YYNGEE. Losses at the gene ends were 0 bases for V and 1 base for J; bases not matched to a gene: 5. The CDR3 has 17 amino acids. The CDR3 region is CASSVGGQGVGNTEAFF. In DNA form, the CDR3 reads TGTGCCAGCAGCGTAGGGGGACAGGGGGTAGGGAACACTGAAGCTTTCTTT. The full variable domain, rest sourced from reference TRBV9 and TRBJ1-1, is DSGVTQTPKHLITATGQRVTLRCSPRSGDLSVYWYQQSLDQGLQFLIQYYNGEERAKGNILERFSAQQFPDLHSELNLSSLELGDSALYFCASSVGGQGVGNTEAFFGQGTRLTVV.

The sample holds one count of this clone. The same CDR3 is also encoded by other DNA sequences in this sample. The rearrangement joins TRBV5-1 to TRBJ2-1; D remains unclear. CDR3 length: 13 residues. The germline V and J ends were trimmed by 2 bases and 2 bases, with 5 bases remaining between them. CDR1 SGHRS and CDR2 YFSETQ come from the germline V gene. The CDR3 reads CASSLETYNEQFF. Here the CDR3 DNA reads TGCGCCAGCAGCTTAGAAACCTACAATGAGCAGTTCTTC.

This clone was detected once. V gene TRBV7-9 combines with J gene TRBJ2-1; maybe TRBD2 (5 bases). The CDR3 totals 13 residues. Per the germline V gene, CDR1 is SEHNR and CDR2 is FQNEAQ (reference sequence). The germline V and J ends were trimmed by 1 base and 14 bases, with 15 bases remaining between them. CDR3 in amino acids: CASSLEGSEMKFF. The CDR3 DNA reads TGTGCCAGCAGCTTAGAAGGTAGCGAGATGAAGTTCTTC.

The V and J genes are TRBV11-2 and TRBJ1-1, with 9 bases that match TRBD1. The junction had 4 bases not matched to a gene; V was cut back by 7 bases and J by 4 bases. CDR3 size: 13 residues. In germline, CDR1 is SGHAT, CDR2 FQNNGV. The CDR3 bases are TGTGCCAGCACCCGACAGGGGGGCACTGAAGCTTTCTTT. Protein: CASTRQGGTEAFF.

The chain recombines TRBV6-5 with TRBJ1-5, with 7 bases matching TRBD1. The CDR3 totals 15 residues. Germline loops: CDR1 MNHEY, CDR2 SVGAGI. V gave up 8 bases and J gave up 6 bases; unmatched junction bases: 13. CDR3 bases: TGTGCCAGCCAAAGGAGGGGCAGGGGGGGTCAGCCCCAGCATTTT. Protein sequence: CASQRRGRGGQPQHF.

This rearrangement joins TRBV11-2 to TRBJ2-2; possible D gene TRBD1, 6 bases. Trimming cost V 2 bases and J 5 bases, with 12 bases left between them. This CDR3 region has 15 residues. Germline V CDR1 and CDR2: SGHAT, FQNNGV. CDR3 amino acids: CASSLPGQPTGELFF. The CDR3 DNA reads as TGTGCCAGCAGCTTACCGGGACAACCAACCGGGGAGCTGTTTTTT.

The chain joins TRBV5-1 to TRBJ2-3; D gene ambiguous. The CDR3 is 14 residues long. The V end lost 0 bases, the J end lost 5 bases, and 10 bases lay between the germline ends. Germline-derived CDR1 and CDR2 are SGHRS and YFSETQ. Here the CDR3 DNA reads TGCGCCAGCAGCTTGGAGGCCTTCCGAGATACGCAGTATTTT. This translates into CASSLEAFRDTQYF.

This chain links TRBV7-2 with TRBJ2-5; 15 positions agree with TRBD2. The CDR3 extends over 18 amino acids. Per germline, CDR1 SGHTA and CDR2 FQGNSA. With V trimmed by 2 bases and J by 5 bases, 9 bases remained unmatched. The CDR3 reads CASSLRGGTSGRQETQYF. The CDR3 DNA reads as TGTGCCAGCAGCTTAAGGGGGGGGACTAGCGGGAGGCAGGAGACCCAGTACTTC.

This rearrangement joins TRBV7-2 to TRBJ2-3; 11 nucleotides match TRBD2. The CDR3 is made up of 16 amino acids. Germline loops: CDR1 SGHTA, CDR2 FQGNSA. V was pared by 5 bases and J by 2 bases, with 6 bases of the junction left unmatched. CDR3 region: CASSPRLAGSTDTQYF. The CDR3 bases are TGTGCCAGCAGCCCCCGACTAGCGGGGTCCACAGATACGCAGTATTTT.

The rearrangement joins TRBV6-1 to TRBJ1-5; TRBD1 aligns across 7 bases. The CDR3 consists of 14 residues. Looked up from germline, CDR1 is MNHNS and CDR2 is SASEGT. Losses at the gene ends were 5 bases for V and 7 bases for J; bases not matched to a gene: 8. The CDR3 here is CASSHYRGDQPQHF. DNA for the CDR3: TGTGCCAGCAGTCACTACAGGGGCGACCAGCCCCAGCATTTT.

V usage is TRBV5-1 and J usage is TRBJ2-7, with 12 positions matching TRBD2. The CDR3 loop spans 18 amino acids. CDR1 and CDR2 from the germline V gene are SGHRS and YFSETQ. The V and J ends lost 5 bases and 5 bases, in that order; junction bases with no gene match: 17. This CDR3 is CASSQTGLTSGRVHEQYF. CDR3 coding DNA: TGCGCCAGCAGTCAAACAGGGCTGACTAGCGGGAGAGTCCACGAGCAGTACTTC. Full variable domain (remainder filled in from reference TRBV5-1 and TRBJ2-7): KAGVTQTPRYLIKTRGQQVTLSCSPISGHRSVSWYQQTPGQGLQFLFEYFSETQRNKGNFPGRFSGRQFSNSRSEMNVSTLELGDSALYLCASSQTGLTSGRVHEQYFGPGTRLTVT.